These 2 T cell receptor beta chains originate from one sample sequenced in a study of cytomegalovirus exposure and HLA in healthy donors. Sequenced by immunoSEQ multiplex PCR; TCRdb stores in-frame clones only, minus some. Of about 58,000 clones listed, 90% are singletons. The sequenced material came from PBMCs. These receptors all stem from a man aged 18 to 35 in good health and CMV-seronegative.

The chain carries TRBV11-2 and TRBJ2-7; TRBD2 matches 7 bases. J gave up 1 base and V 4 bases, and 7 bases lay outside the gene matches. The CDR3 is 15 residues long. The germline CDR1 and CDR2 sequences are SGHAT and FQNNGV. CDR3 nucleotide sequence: TGTGCCAGCAGCTCCGCACCGGGAGGATCCTACGAGCAGTACTTC. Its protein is CASSSAPGGSYEQYF.

The chain's CDR3 is CASKTRAAQTQETQYF. In nucleotides, the CDR3 is TGTGCCAGCAAAACCAGGGCAGCTCAAACTCAAGAGACCCAGTACTTC. V and J are TRBV7-9 and TRBJ2-5; the D gene is possibly TRBD1 (5 bases). V gave up 7 bases and J gave up 2 bases, with 20 bases separating them. CDR3 length equals 16 residues. Germline V gene sequence: CDR1 SEHNR, CDR2 FQNEAQ (reference sequence).